This TCR beta chain is drawn from a study of CD8+ T cells in alopecia areata. Looking at the study overall: Treated patients were given 5 to 10 mg oral tofacitinib twice daily.

As concerns this clone: The antigen remains unidentified.

Findings and caveats of the study: Lesional scalp, especially alopecia totalis/universalis, showed higher clonality than normal scalp. For patients receiving tofacitinib, scalp clonality and expanded CD8+ clones among the top 100 significantly decreased.

Isolated RNA was reverse transcribed into cDNA used as the sequencing template. Method: immunoSEQ multiplex PCR; TCRdb's copy keeps in-frame clones and lacks some. The repertoire consists of over 150,000 clones, with 50% to 65% occurring once and the leading ten covering over 12%. The CDR3 is 14 residues long. Germline V gives CDR1 SEHNR, CDR2 FQNEAQ (reference sequence). Trimming shortened V by 3 bases and J by 3 bases, and 11 bases separated the two germline ends. The treatment: oral pan-JAK inhibitor, 5-10 mg twice daily. This specimen was CD4+ T cells sorted from blood, taken at week 24, from a patient treated with tofacitinib. The clonotype originates from a human donor with alopecia areata. V gene TRBV7-9 combines with J gene TRBJ1-1; perhaps TRBD1 as D (6 bases). CDR3 sequence (DNA): TGTGCCAGCAGCTTTCGGGGGCAGGACACTGAAGCTTTCTTT. Its translation: CASSFRGQDTEAFF.